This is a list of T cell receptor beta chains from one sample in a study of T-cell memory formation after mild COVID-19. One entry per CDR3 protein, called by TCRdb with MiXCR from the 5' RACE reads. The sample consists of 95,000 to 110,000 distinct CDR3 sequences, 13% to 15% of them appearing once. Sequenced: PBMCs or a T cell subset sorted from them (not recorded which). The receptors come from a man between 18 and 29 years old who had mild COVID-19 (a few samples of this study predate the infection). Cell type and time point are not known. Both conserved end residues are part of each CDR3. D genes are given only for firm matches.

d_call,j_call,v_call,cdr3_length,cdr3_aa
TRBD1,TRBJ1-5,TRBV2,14,CASRPPGGRQPQHF
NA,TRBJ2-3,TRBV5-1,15,CASSLEGQFTDTQYF
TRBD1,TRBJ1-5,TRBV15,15,CATSRVQGAWQPQHF
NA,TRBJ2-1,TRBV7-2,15,CASSLANRADNEQFF
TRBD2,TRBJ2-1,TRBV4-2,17,CASSQELLAGAYNEQFF
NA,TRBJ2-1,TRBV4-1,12,CASSQDKGLRFF
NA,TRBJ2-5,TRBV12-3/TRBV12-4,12,CASSFTRETQYF
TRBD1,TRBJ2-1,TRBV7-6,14,CASSLGTGLNEQFF
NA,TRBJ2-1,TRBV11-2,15,CASSHLWGPDNEQFF
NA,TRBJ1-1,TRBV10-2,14,CASSETGWGTEAFF
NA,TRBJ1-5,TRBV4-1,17,CASSQDLPENSNQPQHF
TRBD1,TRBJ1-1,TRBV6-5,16,CASSYSPPGQGFEAFF
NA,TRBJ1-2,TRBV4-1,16,CASSQDPGRSNYGYTF
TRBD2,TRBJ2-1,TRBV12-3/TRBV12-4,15,CASSHSGGFYNEQFF
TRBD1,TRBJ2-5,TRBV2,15,CASRTGTGGVETQYF
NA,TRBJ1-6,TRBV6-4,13,CASSEGSNSPLHF
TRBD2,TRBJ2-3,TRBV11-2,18,CASSLAPTSGESTDTQYF
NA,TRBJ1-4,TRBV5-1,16,CASSPSHLTLREKLFF
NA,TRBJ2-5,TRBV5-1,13,CASSLGRKETQYF
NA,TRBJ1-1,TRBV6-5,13,CASSYSFSDEAFF
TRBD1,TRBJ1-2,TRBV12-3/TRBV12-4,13,CASRRQGMYGYTF
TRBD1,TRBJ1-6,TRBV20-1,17,CSAPPMDRGIWNSPLHF
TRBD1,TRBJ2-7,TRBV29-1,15,CSVEARQGKAYEQYF
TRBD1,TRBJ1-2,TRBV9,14,CASSIGQGADGYTF
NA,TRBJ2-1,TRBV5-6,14,CASSFDGSYNEQFF
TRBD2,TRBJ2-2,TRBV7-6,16,CASSLGAGGNTGELFF
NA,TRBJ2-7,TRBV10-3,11,CAIKGPGEQYF
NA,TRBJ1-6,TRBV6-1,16,CASSDWVREKGSPLHF
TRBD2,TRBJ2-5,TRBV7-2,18,CASSLGSSGGATGETQYF
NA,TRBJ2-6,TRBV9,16,CASSGLGSSGANVLTF
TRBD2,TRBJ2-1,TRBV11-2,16,CASSFLTSGGDNEQFF
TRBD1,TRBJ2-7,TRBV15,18,CATSSPGTGGKTSYEQYF
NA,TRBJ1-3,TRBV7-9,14,CASSGSGVGNTIYF
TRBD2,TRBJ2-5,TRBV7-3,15,CASCSSGGSQETQYF
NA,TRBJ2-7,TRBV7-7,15,CASSLGSGPSYEQYF
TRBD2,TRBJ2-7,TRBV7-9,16,CASSYLAGDSSYEQYF
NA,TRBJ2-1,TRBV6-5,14,CASSFGQTYNEQFF
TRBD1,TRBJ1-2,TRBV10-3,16,CAISEAGTGFNYGYTF
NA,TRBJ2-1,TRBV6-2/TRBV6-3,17,CASSSGIGGPRSNEQFF
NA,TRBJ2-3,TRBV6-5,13,CASSLHYTDTQYF
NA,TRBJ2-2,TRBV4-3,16,CASSQDLGWDSGELFF
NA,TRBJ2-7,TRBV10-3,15,CAISESRTTPYEQYF
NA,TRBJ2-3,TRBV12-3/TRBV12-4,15,CASSLAATTTDTQYF
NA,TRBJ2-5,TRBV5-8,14,CASSFFQGLETQYF
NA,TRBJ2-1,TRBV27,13,CASKTAGNNEQFF
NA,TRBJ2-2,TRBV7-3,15,CASSSVLGNTGELFF
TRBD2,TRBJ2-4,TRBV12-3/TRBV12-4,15,CASSPTSGGGSIQYF
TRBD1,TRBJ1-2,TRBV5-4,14,CASSLGQGSYGYTF
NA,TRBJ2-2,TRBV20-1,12,CSAGGWGGELFF
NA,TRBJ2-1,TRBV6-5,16,CASSYLGESPPNEQFF
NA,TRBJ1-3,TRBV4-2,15,CASSQVQGAGNTIYF
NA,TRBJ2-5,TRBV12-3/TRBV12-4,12,CASSPAGETQYF